What follows are 2 T cell receptor beta chains derived from one specimen sequenced in a study of T cell responses to AZD1222 COVID-19 vaccine. Sequenced by immunoSEQ multiplex PCR; TCRdb stores in-frame clones only, minus some. The sample has 72,000 or so clones; roughly nine tenths are singletons. Sequencing was performed on peripheral blood, taken 28 days after the second AZD1222 dose. The receptors were sampled from an adult who received the AZD1222 COVID-19 vaccine.

This chain uses TRBV11-3 with TRBJ1-5; 8 bases agree with TRBD1. CDR1 is SGHNT, CDR2 YENEEA, per germline. Trimming removed 5 bases from V and 8 bases from J; junction bases left unmatched: 5. CDR3 length: 13 residues. This CDR3 is CASSPDRGKPQHF. The CDR3 coding sequence is TGTGCCAGCAGCCCTGACAGGGGTAAGCCCCAGCATTTT.

This rearrangement joins TRBV11-2 to TRBJ1-1; perhaps TRBD1 as D (6 bases). Trimming cost V 4 bases and J 4 bases, with 13 bases left between them. CDR1 and CDR2 from the germline V gene are SGHAT and FQNNGV. The CDR3 loop spans 14 amino acids. The CDR3 bases are TGTGCCAGCAGCTCCTTACAGGGAGGCACTGAAGCTTTCTTT. This encodes CASSSLQGGTEAFF.